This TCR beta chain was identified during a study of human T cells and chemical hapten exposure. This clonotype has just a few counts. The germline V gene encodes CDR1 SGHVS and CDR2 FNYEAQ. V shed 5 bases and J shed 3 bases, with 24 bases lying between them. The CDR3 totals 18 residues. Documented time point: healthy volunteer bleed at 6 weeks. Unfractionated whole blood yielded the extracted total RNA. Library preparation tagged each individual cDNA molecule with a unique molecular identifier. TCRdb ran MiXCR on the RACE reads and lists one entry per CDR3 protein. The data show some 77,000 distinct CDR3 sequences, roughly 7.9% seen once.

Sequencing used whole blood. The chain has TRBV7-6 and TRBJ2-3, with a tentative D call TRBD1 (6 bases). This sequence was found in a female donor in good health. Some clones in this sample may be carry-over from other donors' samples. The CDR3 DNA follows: TGTGCCAGCAGCAGAACGATACAGGGCAGCCTAGGAACAGATACGCAGTATTTT. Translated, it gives CASSRTIQGSLGTDTQYF. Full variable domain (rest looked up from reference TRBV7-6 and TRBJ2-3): GAGVSQSPRYKVTKRGQDVALRCDPISGHVSLYWYRQALGQGPEFLTYFNYEAQQDKSGLPNDRFSAERPEGSISTLTIQRTEQRDSAMYRCASSRTIQGSLGTDTQYFGPGTRLTVL.